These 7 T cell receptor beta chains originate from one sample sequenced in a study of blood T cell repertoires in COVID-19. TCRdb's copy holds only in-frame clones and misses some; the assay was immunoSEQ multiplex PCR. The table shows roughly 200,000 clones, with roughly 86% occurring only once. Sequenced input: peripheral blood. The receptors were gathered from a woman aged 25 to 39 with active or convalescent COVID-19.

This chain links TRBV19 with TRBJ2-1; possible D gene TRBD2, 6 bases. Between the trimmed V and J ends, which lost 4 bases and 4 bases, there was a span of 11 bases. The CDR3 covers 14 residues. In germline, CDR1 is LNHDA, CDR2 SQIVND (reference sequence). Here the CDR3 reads CASSRVGGYNEQFF. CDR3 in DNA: TGTGCCAGTAGTAGGGTAGGAGGGTACAATGAGCAGTTCTTC.

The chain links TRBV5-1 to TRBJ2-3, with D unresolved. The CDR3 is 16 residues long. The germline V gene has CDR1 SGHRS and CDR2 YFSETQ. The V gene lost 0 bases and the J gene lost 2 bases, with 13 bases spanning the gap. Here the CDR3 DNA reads TGCGCCAGCAGCTTGGGTGGCAGAACCTCCACAGATACGCAGTATTTT. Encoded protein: CASSLGGRTSTDTQYF.

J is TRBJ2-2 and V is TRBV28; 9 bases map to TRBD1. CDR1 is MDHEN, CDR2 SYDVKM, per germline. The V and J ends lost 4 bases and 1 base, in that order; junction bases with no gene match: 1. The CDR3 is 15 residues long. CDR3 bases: TGTGCCAGCAGTTCGGACAGGGGGAACACCGGGGAGCTGTTTTTT. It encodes CASSSDRGNTGELFF.

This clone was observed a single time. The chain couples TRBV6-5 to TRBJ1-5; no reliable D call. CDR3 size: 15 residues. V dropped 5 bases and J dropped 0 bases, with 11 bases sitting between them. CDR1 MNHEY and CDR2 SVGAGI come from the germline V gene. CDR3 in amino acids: CASSPSYSSNQPQHF. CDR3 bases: TGTGCCAGCAGTCCGTCTTACAGTAGCAATCAGCCCCAGCATTTT.

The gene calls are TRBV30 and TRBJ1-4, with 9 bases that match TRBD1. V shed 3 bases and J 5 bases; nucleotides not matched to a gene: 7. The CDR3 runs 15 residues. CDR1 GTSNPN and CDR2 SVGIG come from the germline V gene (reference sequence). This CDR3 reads CAWSRDRVLNEKLFF. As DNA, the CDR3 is TGTGCCTGGAGCCGGGACAGGGTTCTCAATGAAAAACTGTTTTTT.

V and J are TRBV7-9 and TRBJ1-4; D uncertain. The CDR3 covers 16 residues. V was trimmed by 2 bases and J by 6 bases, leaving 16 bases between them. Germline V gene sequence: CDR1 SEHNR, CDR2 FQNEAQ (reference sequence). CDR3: CASSLNPRGRDEKLFF. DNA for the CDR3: TGTGCCAGCAGCTTAAATCCCCGAGGGAGGGATGAAAAACTGTTTTTT.

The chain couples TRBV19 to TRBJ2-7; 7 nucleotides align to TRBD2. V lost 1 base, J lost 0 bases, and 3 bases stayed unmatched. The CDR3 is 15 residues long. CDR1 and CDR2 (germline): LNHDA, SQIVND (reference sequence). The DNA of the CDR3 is TGTGCCAGTAGTATAGGGCTAGCGGACTCCTACGAGCAGTACTTC. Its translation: CASSIGLADSYEQYF.